Listed here is a single T cell receptor beta chain. Only in-frame clones appear in the TCRdb table, and some are missing; sequencing was by immunoSEQ multiplex PCR. The sample lists about 130,000 clones; about 81% were seen once. The CDR3 sequence is 12 residues long. V was shortened by 4 bases and J by 4 bases, with 7 bases between the two germline ends. Germline-derived CDR1 and CDR2 are MNHEY and SVGAGI. The sample comes from a study of blood T cell repertoires in COVID-19. At the level of the study: Nucleic acid was either cDNA or gDNA, and it came from T cells, B-cell-depleted T cells, or PBMCs.

The chain couples TRBV6-5 to TRBJ1-2; possibly TRBD1 for D (5 bases). The clonotype comes from a woman aged 45-60 years with acute or convalescent COVID-19. The sequenced sample was peripheral blood. The CDR3 region is CASSSTVYGYTF. In nucleotides, the CDR3 is TGTGCCAGCAGTTCGACAGTCTATGGCTACACCTTC.